These 20 T cell receptor beta chains came from one sample sequenced in a study of T cell repertoires in cytomegalovirus infection. These receptors lack a known antigen. TCRdb independently ran MiXCR on the reads; one entry per CDR3 protein. This table has fewer than 60,000 distinct CDR3 sequences, about 19% appearing once. Sequenced material: CD8+ T cells from cultured PBMCs, taken from culture after CMV antigen stimulation. These receptors were obtained from a human donor in good health (CMV status not recorded). Some clones in this sample may be carry-over from other donors' samples.

The chain is built from TRBV29-1 and TRBJ1-1; 11 bases map to TRBD1. V shed 1 base and J 4 bases; nucleotides not matched to a gene: 5. The CDR3 runs to 15 residues. Germline V gene lookup returns CDR1 SQVTM and CDR2 ANQGSEA. CDR3 in DNA: TGCAGCGTTGAAGTGCGGGACAGGGGGGGCACTGAAGCTTTCTTT. It specifies CSVEVRDRGGTEAFF.

This chain joins TRBV7-2 and TRBJ1-5, with D unclear. CDR1 SGHTA and CDR2 FQGNSA come from the germline V gene. The CDR3 consists of 15 residues. The ends were cut back, 5 bases at V and 3 bases at J, with 14 bases in the middle. The CDR3, as DNA: TGTGCCAGCAGCCTCGGGCCCATATTCAATCAGCCCCAGCATTTT. Its protein product is CASSLGPIFNQPQHF.

This chain joins TRBV7-2 and TRBJ2-7; D not resolved. Germline V lookup: CDR1 SGHTA, CDR2 FQGNSA. Trimming removed 5 bases from V and 1 base from J, with 12 bases in between. The CDR3 loop spans 14 amino acids. The CDR3 DNA reads TGTGCCAGCAGCCCCCGACCGTTTTCCTACGAGCAGTACTTC. Translating it yields CASSPRPFSYEQYF.

The chain carries TRBV6-2 or TRBV6-3 and TRBJ2-3; D may be TRBD1 or TRBD2 (5 bases each). The CDR3 covers 16 residues. Per the germline V gene, CDR1 is MNHEY and CDR2 is SVGEGT. The ends were cut back, 0 bases at V and 4 bases at J, with 14 bases in the middle. CDR3 residues: CASSYSAGTIADTQYF. CDR3 nucleotides: TGTGCCAGCAGTTACTCGGCAGGGACGATTGCAGATACGCAGTATTTT.

The V call is TRBV20-1, the J call TRBJ1-2, with 9 bases fitting TRBD1. CDR3 size: 14 residues. Germline CDR1 DFQATT, CDR2 SNEGSKA (reference sequence). V trimming: 4 bases; J trimming: 6 bases; junction bases outside the gene matches: 9. The CDR3 DNA is TGCAGTGCTATAGACCGACAGGGGGGGGATGGCTACACCTTC. Translating it yields CSAIDRQGGDGYTF.

The CDR3 here is CASSGDSSSNQPQHF. In nucleotides, the CDR3 is TGCGCCAGCAGCGGGGACAGTAGTAGCAATCAGCCCCAGCATTTT. The rearrangement uses TRBV4-1 and TRBJ1-5; 7 bases line up with TRBD1. Germline V gene lookup returns CDR1 MGHRA and CDR2 YSYEKL. This CDR3 is built from 15 residues. The J segment lost 0 bases and the V segment lost 5 bases, leaving 4 bases of the junction unmatched.

V gene TRBV7-6 combines with J gene TRBJ2-1; D ambiguous. The CDR3 contains 18 residues. The germline CDR1 and CDR2 sequences are SGHVS and FNYEAQ. V was cut by 1 base and J by 4 bases, with 20 bases left in between. Written as DNA, the CDR3 is TGTGCCAGCAGCTTAGTTGATGGTAGGGATAAGATGTACAATGAGCAGTTCTTC. It translates to CASSLVDGRDKMYNEQFF. Together with reference TRBV7-6 and TRBJ2-1, the CDR3 gives the full variable domain: GAGVSQSPRYKVTKRGQDVALRCDPISGHVSLYWYRQALGQGPEFLTYFNYEAQQDKSGLPNDRFSAERPEGSISTLTIQRTEQRDSAMYRCASSLVDGRDKMYNEQFFGPGTRLTVL.

V usage is TRBV7-2 and J usage is TRBJ2-3; no firm D call. Trimming removed 3 bases at V and 4 bases at J, with 11 bases between. This CDR3 has 14 residues. The V gene's germline CDR1 is SGHTA and CDR2 FQGNSA. The CDR3: CASSFPRFSDTQYF. The CDR3 bases are TGTGCCAGCAGCTTCCCCCGGTTTTCAGATACGCAGTATTTT.

This rearrangement joins TRBV6-1 to TRBJ1-5; 8 bases fit TRBD1. Germline CDR1 reads MNHNS; CDR2 reads SASEGT. The CDR3 is 16 amino acids. The ends lost 6 bases at V and 4 bases at J; junction bases unmatched: 11. The CDR3 here is CASSPRGQGRNQPQHF. CDR3 coding DNA: TGTGCCAGCAGCCCAAGAGGACAGGGAAGGAATCAGCCCCAGCATTTT.

V usage is TRBV11-2 and J usage is TRBJ1-5; D gene ambiguous. V was shortened by 4 bases and J by 5 bases, with 12 bases between the two germline ends. The CDR3 totals 14 residues. Germline-derived CDR1 and CDR2 are SGHAT and FQNNGV. The CDR3 sequence is CASSYKPGDQPQHF. The DNA for the CDR3 is TGTGCCAGCAGCTACAAACCCGGGGATCAGCCCCAGCATTTT.

This clonotype was seen a few times. The J gene is TRBJ2-1, the V gene TRBV6-2 or TRBV6-3; TRBD1 agrees at 7 bases. The V and J ends lost 2 bases and 4 bases, in that order; junction bases with no gene match: 8. CDR3 length: 16 amino acids. Germline lookup yields CDR1 MNHEY and CDR2 SVGEGT. The CDR3 region has the DNA TGTGCCAGCAGTTACGTCCTGGGACAGAGTTACAATGAGCAGTTCTTC. This sequence encodes CASSYVLGQSYNEQFF.

The genes are TRBV4-3 and TRBJ2-2; D might be TRBD2 (5 bases). V lost 5 bases, J lost 10 bases, and 14 bases lay in between. Germline loops: CDR1 LGHNA, CDR2 YSLEER. The CDR3 spans 13 residues. This CDR3 is CASSGESGMELFF. CDR3 DNA: TGCGCCAGCAGCGGGGAGAGCGGCATGGAGCTGTTTTTT.

V is TRBV7-2 and J is TRBJ2-7; D may match TRBD1 or TRBD2 (6 bases each). CDR1 is SGHTA, CDR2 FQGNSA, per germline. The CDR3 is 15 amino acids. The V end lost 1 base, the J end lost 1 base, and 11 bases lay between the germline ends. CDR3 sequence (DNA): TGTGCCAGCAGCTTAGATCTAGGGGGGTCCTACGAGCAGTACTTC. Translated, it gives CASSLDLGGSYEQYF.

This clonotype was recorded a few times. The chain carries TRBV20-1 and TRBJ2-1; D remains unclear. Germline assignment: CDR1 DFQATT and CDR2 SNEGSKA (reference sequence). The CDR3 has 15 residues. V was trimmed by 1 base and J by 5 bases, leaving 15 bases between them. CDR3 sequence: CSARAVTDLHNEQFF. CDR3 sequence (DNA): TGCAGTGCTAGAGCTGTAACAGATCTTCACAATGAGCAGTTCTTC.

CDR3 residues: CASSQAGESGNTIYF. The CDR3 coding sequence is TGTGCCAGCAGCCAAGCAGGGGAGTCTGGAAACACCATATATTTT. The V and J genes are TRBV4-2 and TRBJ1-3; D possibly corresponds to TRBD1 (6 bases). CDR1 LGHNA and CDR2 YNFKEQ come from the germline V gene. V was shortened by 1 base and J by 1 base, with 8 bases between the two germline ends. The CDR3 loop spans 15 amino acids.

This chain uses TRBV7-2 with TRBJ1-2; 10 bases are shared with TRBD1. The CDR3 has 18 amino acids. The V segment lost 4 bases and the J segment 4 bases; nucleotides outside the gene matches: 15. Germline loops: CDR1 SGHTA, CDR2 FQGNSA. The DNA of the CDR3 is TGTGCCAGCAGCTCAACAGGGACAGGGGTGAGGGGGCTCTATGGCTACACCTTC. This encodes CASSSTGTGVRGLYGYTF.

V is TRBV7-9 and J is TRBJ1-1; D uncertain. This CDR3 comprises 14 residues. V shed 3 bases and J shed 3 bases, with 11 bases lying between them. Germline V gene sequence: CDR1 SEHNR, CDR2 FQNEAQ (reference sequence). CDR3 sequence reads: CASSFPGDYTEAFF. Written as DNA, the CDR3 is TGTGCCAGCAGCTTTCCGGGAGACTACACTGAAGCTTTCTTT.

This clonotype came up a few times. V gene TRBV7-2 combines with J gene TRBJ2-7; 7 bases line up with TRBD2. The CDR3 contains 13 residues. Germline V lookup: CDR1 SGHTA, CDR2 FQGNSA. The junction had 8 bases not matched to a gene; V was cut back by 6 bases and J by 6 bases. In DNA, the CDR3 is TGTGCCAGCAGTTTCCCCGGGACTATCGAGCAGTACTTC. It translates to CASSFPGTIEQYF.

The rearrangement joins TRBV12-3 or TRBV12-4 to TRBJ2-1, with a weak D call TRBD2 (5 bases). This CDR3 spans 12 amino acids. The V and J ends lost 3 bases and 9 bases respectively, with 9 bases between them. CDR3 amino acids: CASSFKSGEQFF. The CDR3 DNA reads TGTGCCAGCAGTTTTAAAAGCGGTGAGCAGTTCTTC.

The genes are TRBV7-6 and TRBJ2-1; 7 nucleotides line up with TRBD1. From germline, CDR1 is SGHVS and CDR2 FNYEAQ. With 4 bases clipped from V and 3 bases from J, the junction kept 3 bases outside the gene matches. The CDR3 contains 14 residues. As DNA, the CDR3 is TGTGCCAGCAGCTCAACAGGGGTCTACAATGAGCAGTTCTTC. The encoded protein is CASSSTGVYNEQFF.